The clone carrying this TCR beta chain was observed a handful of times. Its target is not known. These data belong to a study of cytomegalovirus exposure and HLA in healthy donors. Study summary: The Caucasian-associated ancestry cluster held more than 80% of a few hundred genotyped donors.

Overall study findings and caveats: As a later analysis showed, a missense DCLRE1C variant was linked to trimming of TCR beta V- and J-genes.

The length of the CDR3 is 18 residues. V was clipped by 5 bases and J by 1 base; unmatched bases: 15. The germline CDR1 and CDR2 sequences are SGHRS and YFSETQ. With 60 Vbeta and 13 Jbeta primers, the PCR was carried out. This table comes from immunoSEQ multiplex PCR, and its TCRdb copy is limited to in-frame clones, with some not included. The table has around 80,000 clones, about 75% seen once; the top ten hold approximately 6%. The sample taken for sequencing was PBMCs. This receptor was obtained from a female donor in good health and CMV-seronegative. This chain joins TRBV5-1 and TRBJ1-1; 9 bases align to TRBD1. The CDR3 DNA reads TGCGCCAGCAGAGATCAACCGGTGGACAGGGGACAGAACACTGAAGCTTTCTTT. As protein: CASRDQPVDRGQNTEAFF.